The 14 T cell receptor beta chains reported below all come from one sample, sequenced in a study of blood T cells in healthy people across ages. Combining a sample-barcoded 5' primer with a J-beta primer mix, a second PCR ran for roughly 6 to 12 cycles. TCRdb ran MiXCR on the 5' RACE reads and lists one entry per CDR3 protein. The sample carries 600,000 to 650,000 distinct CDR3 sequences, 58% recorded once. Sequenced: blood. These receptor sequences come from a man in his 60s in good health.

The chain carries TRBV4-2 and TRBJ2-1; weak D call: TRBD2 (6 bases). Germline assignment: CDR1 LGHNA and CDR2 YNFKEQ. This CDR3 spans 12 amino acids. Deletions cut 4 bases from V and 12 bases from J, with 13 bases between. CDR3 nucleotide sequence: TGTGCCAGCAGCCTTTACCCCGGGGGGCAGTTCTTC. Translated: CASSLYPGGQFF.

Turning to this clonotype: Sequence at one end of the junction differs from germline and may be a read error. The chain links TRBV9 to TRBJ2-5, with 11 bases aligning to TRBD1. Germline V CDR1 and CDR2: SGDLS, YYNGEE. The CDR3 covers 16 residues. The CDR3 here is CASSATGQGVQETQYF. The CDR3 nucleotides are TGTGCCAGTAGCGCGACGGGACAGGGGGTTCAAGAGACCCAGTACTTC.

The V call is TRBV12-3 or TRBV12-4, the J call TRBJ1-1; unclear D gene. This CDR3 is 14 amino acids long. V was shortened by 3 bases and J by 4 bases, with 12 bases between the two germline ends. As DNA, the CDR3 is TGTGCCAGCAGTTTGAGGCAGGCGGGCACTGAAGCTTTCTTT. As protein: CASSLRQAGTEAFF.

The CDR3 is CASSEEGGATNNEQYF. The CDR3 nucleotides read TGTGCCAGCAGTGAAGAGGGGGGGGCCACAAACAATGAGCAGTACTTC. The chain recombines TRBV2 with TRBJ2-5, with a weak D call TRBD2 (7 bases). The CDR3 sequence is 16 residues long. V was shortened by 1 base and J by 11 bases, with 23 bases between the two germline ends. CDR1 and CDR2 from the germline V gene are SNHLY and FYNNEI.

The chain combines TRBV5-6 with TRBJ2-1; TRBD1 might be the D (6 bases). V was clipped by 0 bases and J by 10 bases, with 14 bases between them. CDR1 and CDR2 from the germline V gene are SGHDT and YYEEEE. The CDR3 sequence is 14 residues long. The CDR3 reads CASSLETADREQFF. Here the CDR3 DNA reads TGTGCCAGCAGCTTGGAGACAGCCGACAGGGAGCAGTTCTTC.

This chain connects TRBV18 to TRBJ2-5; D unclear. V was cut by 3 bases and J by 5 bases, with 7 bases left in between. The CDR3 is 12 amino acids. Germline V gives CDR1 KGHSH, CDR2 LQKENI. CDR3 DNA sequence: TGTGCCAGCTCACCGTATGGGGAGACCCAGTACTTC. Encoded protein: CASSPYGETQYF.

The rearrangement joins TRBV10-2 to TRBJ2-5; 8 nucleotides match TRBD2. The end of the DNA aligns better with TRBJ2-7, so the J call may be wrong. There are 14 residues in the CDR3. Germline loops: CDR1 WSHSY, CDR2 SAAADI. The CDR3 DNA reads as TGCGCCAGCAGCGAGCGGGGGCCGAACTACGAGCAGTACTTC. It is translated as CASSERGPNYEQYF.

DNA of the CDR3: TGCAGAGCCGCCTCCGGGACAGGGTTCTACGAGCAGTACTTC. It yields the protein CRAASGTGFYEQYF. The chain is built from TRBV20-1 and TRBJ2-7; 9 bases map to TRBD1. Per germline, CDR1 DFQATT and CDR2 SNEGSKA (reference sequence). CDR3 length: 14 amino acids.

This clonotype was found a few times. The chain combines TRBV27 with TRBJ2-7, with 9 bases fitting TRBD1. Germline CDR1 is MNHEY and CDR2 is SMNVEV (reference sequence). The CDR3 has 15 residues. V trimming: 10 bases; J trimming: 2 bases; junction bases outside the gene matches: 12. DNA of the CDR3: TGTGCCACCGGGTTCGTGGACAGGGGCCCCTACGAGCAGTACTTC. Translation: CATGFVDRGPYEQYF.

The rearrangement uses TRBV27 and TRBJ2-3, with no clear D. CDR3 length: 14 residues. V gave up 2 bases and J gave up 3 bases, with 9 bases separating them. Germline CDR1 reads MNHEY; CDR2 reads SMNVEV (reference sequence). CDR3 protein: CASSLKFGTDTQYF. DNA for the CDR3: TGTGCCAGCAGTTTAAAGTTTGGGACAGATACGCAGTATTTT.

This clonotype occurred a few times. The chain employs TRBV28 and TRBJ2-7; unclear D gene. Trimming took off 5 bases at V and 3 bases at J, with 14 bases between the two ends. This CDR3 has 14 residues. Germline V CDR1 and CDR2: MDHEN, SYDVKM. This CDR3 reads CASSPRAGNYEQYF. DNA of the CDR3: TGTGCCAGCAGTCCCCGGGCAGGAAACTACGAGCAGTACTTC.

This clonotype has a count of ten or more. The chain combines TRBV3-1 with TRBJ2-7; D perhaps matches TRBD2 (6 bases). The V gene's germline CDR1 is LGHDT and CDR2 YNNKEL (reference sequence). The CDR3 consists of 14 residues. Trimming left V 2 bases short and J 2 bases short, with 10 bases between. CDR3 sequence reads: CASSQMPGAYEQYF. The CDR3 DNA reads as TGTGCCAGCAGCCAAATGCCGGGGGCCTACGAGCAGTACTTC.

The chain combines TRBV18 with TRBJ2-3; D is possibly TRBD2 (6 bases). The V gene lost 6 bases and the J gene lost 5 bases, with 15 bases spanning the gap. Germline V gene data show CDR1 as KGHSH and CDR2 as LQKENI. This CDR3 spans 14 amino acids. CDR3 sequence reads: CASSPDGGEDTQYF. The DNA of the CDR3 is TGTGCCAGCTCGCCCGATGGCGGGGAAGATACGCAGTATTTT.

This clonotype was detected ten times or more. J is TRBJ2-4 and V is TRBV28; 9 bases align to TRBD2. This CDR3 has 14 amino acids. V gave up 7 bases and J gave up 7 bases; unmatched junction bases: 8. Per germline, CDR1 MDHEN and CDR2 SYDVKM. The CDR3 spells CASIDAGGSNIQYF. In DNA form, the CDR3 reads TGTGCCAGCATTGACGCGGGGGGGAGTAACATTCAGTACTTC.